This T cell receptor (beta chain) was retrieved from a study of PD-1 blockade in classical Hodgkin lymphoma. TCRdb's copy holds only in-frame clones and misses some; the assay was immunoSEQ multiplex PCR. The repertoire includes 31,000 or so clones, about 86% of them detected once, and under 1% sits in the top ten. Time point: cycle 4 day 1 (C4D1), after 5 to 7 weeks of nivolumab. With no exception, relapse followed autologous stem cell transplantation in all patients, and brentuximab vedotin exposure varied. The CD4+ T cells used were purified from thawed PBMCs through magnetic negative selection. CDR3 length equals 15 residues. Germline-derived CDR1 and CDR2 are SNHLY and FYNNEI. Trimming cost V 2 bases and J 4 bases, with 11 bases left between them.

The rearrangement joins TRBV2 to TRBJ1-4; D not certain. The sequencing here drew on CD4+ T cells from blood, taken before the fourth cycle of nivolumab. The receptor was derived from a human donor with classical Hodgkin lymphoma. The CDR3 loop reads CASSESGNNNEKLFF. CDR3 nucleotides: TGTGCCAGCAGTGAATCTGGGAACAATAATGAAAAACTGTTTTTT.